This TCR beta chain was identified during a study of shared clonotypes between healthy human individuals. Measured with immunoSEQ multiplex PCR; TCRdb has only the in-frame clones, and not every one. The sample consists of about 680,000 clones, 73% of them appearing once. Germline V lookup: CDR1 MDHEN, CDR2 SYDVKM. The CDR3 spans 15 residues. Between the trimmed V and J ends, which lost 7 bases and 0 bases, there was a span of 16 bases. The chain carries TRBV28 and TRBJ2-7; the D gene could be TRBD1 or TRBD2 (5 bases each). This TCR was recovered from a woman aged 25 to 45 in good health. Sequencing was carried out using memory CD4+ T cells sorted from blood. Subset denoted: CD45RA-negative fraction. The CDR3 bases are TGTGCCAGCACCCCCGGGACCGAAAGCTCCTACGAGCAGTACTTC. Its protein is CASTPGTESSYEQYF. Full variable domain (rest looked up from reference TRBV28 and TRBJ2-7): DVKVTQSSRYLVKRTGEKVFLECVQDMDHENMFWYRQDPGLGLRLIYFSYDVKMKEKGDIPEGYSVSREKKERFSLILESASTNQTSMYLCASTPGTESSYEQYFGPGTRLTVT.